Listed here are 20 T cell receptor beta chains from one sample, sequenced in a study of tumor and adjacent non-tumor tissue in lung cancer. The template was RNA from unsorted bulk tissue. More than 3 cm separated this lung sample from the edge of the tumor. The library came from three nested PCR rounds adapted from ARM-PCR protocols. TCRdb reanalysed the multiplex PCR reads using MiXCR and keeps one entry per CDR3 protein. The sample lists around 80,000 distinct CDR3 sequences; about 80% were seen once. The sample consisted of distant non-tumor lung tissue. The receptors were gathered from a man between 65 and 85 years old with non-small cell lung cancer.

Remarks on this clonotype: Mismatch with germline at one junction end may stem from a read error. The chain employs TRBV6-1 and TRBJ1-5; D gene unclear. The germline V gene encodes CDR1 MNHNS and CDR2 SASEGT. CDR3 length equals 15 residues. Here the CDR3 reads CASSEGWAMDQSQHF. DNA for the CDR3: TGTGCCAGCAGTGAAGGTTGGGCGATGGATCAGTCCCAACATTTT.

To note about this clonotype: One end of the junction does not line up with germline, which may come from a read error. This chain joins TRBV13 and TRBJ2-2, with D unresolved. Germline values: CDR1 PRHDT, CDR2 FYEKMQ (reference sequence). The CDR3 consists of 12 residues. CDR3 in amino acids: CASSRSPGELFF. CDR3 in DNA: TGTGCTAGCAGCAGAAGTCCCGGGGAGCTGTTTTTT.

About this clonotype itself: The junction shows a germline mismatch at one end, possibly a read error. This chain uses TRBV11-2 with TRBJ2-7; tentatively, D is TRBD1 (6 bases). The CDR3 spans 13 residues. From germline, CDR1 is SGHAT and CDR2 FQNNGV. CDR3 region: CVSSSNRVQERYF. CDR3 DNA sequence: TGTGTCAGCAGCTCGAACAGGGTCCAGGAGCGGTACTTC.

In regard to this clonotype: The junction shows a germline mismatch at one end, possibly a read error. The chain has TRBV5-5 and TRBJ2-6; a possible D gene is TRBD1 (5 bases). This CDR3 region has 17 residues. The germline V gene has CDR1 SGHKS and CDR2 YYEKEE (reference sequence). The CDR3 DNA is TGTGCCAACAGCTTGGCCGATAGATTCTCTGGGGCTAACGTCCTGACTTTC. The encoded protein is CANSLADRFSGANVLTF. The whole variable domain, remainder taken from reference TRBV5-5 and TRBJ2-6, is DAGVTQSPTHLIKTRGQQVTLRCSPISGHKSVSWYQQVLGQGPQFIFQYYEKEERGRGNFPDRFSARQFPNYSSELNVNALLLGDSALYLCANSLADRFSGANVLTFGAGSRLTVL.

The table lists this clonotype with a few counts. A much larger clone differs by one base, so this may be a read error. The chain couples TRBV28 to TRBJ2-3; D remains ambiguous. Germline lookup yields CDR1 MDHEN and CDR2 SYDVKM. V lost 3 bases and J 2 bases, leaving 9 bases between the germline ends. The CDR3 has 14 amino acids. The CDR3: CASSFVGTTDTQYF. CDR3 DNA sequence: TGTGCCAGCAGTTTTGTGGGAACCACAGATACGCAGTATTTT.

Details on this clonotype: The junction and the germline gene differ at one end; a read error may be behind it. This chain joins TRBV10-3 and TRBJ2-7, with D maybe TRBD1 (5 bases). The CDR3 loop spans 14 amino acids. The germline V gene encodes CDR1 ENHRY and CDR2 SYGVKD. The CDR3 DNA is TGTACCATCAGTGCTGCAGGGAACCCCTACGAACAGTACTTC. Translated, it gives CTISAAGNPYEQYF.

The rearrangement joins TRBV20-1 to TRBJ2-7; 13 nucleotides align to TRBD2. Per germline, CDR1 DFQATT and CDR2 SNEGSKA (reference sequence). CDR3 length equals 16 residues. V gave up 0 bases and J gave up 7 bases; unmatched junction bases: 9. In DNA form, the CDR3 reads TGCAGTGCTAGAGAAGAGGGGACTAGCGGGATGTCGGAGCAGTACTTC. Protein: CSAREEGTSGMSEQYF.

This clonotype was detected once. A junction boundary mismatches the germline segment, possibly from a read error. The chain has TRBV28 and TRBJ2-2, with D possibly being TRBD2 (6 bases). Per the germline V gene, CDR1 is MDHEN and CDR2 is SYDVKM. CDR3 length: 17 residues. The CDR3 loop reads CASRRFAGTRYTGVLFF. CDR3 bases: TGTGCCAGCAGACGCTTTGCGGGAACTCGATACACCGGGGTGCTGTTTTTT.

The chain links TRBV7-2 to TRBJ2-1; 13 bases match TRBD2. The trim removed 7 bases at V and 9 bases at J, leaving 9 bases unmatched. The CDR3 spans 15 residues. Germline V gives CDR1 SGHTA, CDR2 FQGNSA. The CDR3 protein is CASTFTSGGAFEQFF. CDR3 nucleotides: TGTGCCAGCACCTTTACTAGCGGGGGGGCTTTTGAGCAGTTCTTC.

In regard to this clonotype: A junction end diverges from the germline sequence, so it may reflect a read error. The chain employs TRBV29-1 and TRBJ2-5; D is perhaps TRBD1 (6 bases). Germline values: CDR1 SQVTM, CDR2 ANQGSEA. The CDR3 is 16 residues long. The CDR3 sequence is CSAKPYLQTGQETHCF. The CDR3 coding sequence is TGCAGCGCCAAGCCCTATCTCCAGACAGGTCAAGAGACCCACTGCTTC.

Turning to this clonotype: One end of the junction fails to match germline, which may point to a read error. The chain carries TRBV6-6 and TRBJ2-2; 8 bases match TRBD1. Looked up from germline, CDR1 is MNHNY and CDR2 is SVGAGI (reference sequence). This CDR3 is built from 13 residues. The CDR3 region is CVSRDRGTGELIF. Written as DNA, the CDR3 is TGTGTCAGCAGAGACAGGGGTACCGGGGAGCTGATTTTT.

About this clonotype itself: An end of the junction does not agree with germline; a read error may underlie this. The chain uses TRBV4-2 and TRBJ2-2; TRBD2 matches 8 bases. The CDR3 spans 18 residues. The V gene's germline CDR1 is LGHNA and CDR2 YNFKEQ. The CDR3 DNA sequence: TGTGCCAGCAGCCAATGGACTAACGGGAGGGCGGACACAGGGGAGCTGTTTTTT. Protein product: CASSQWTNGRADTGELFF.

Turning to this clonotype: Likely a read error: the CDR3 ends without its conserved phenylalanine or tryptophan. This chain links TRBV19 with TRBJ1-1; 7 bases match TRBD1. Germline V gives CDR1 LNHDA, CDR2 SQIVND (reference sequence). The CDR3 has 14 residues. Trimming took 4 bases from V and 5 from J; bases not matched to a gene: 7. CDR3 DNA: TGTGCCAGTAGTAACGGAGGGGGCCTTACTGAAGCTTTCTCT. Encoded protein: CASSNGGGLTEAFS.

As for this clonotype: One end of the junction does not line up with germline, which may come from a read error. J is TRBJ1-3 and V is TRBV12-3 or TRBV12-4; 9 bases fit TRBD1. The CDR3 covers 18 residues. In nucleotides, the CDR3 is TGCGCCAGCAGTCGTTCCGGGACAGGGATCGCTTCTGGAAACACCATATATTTT. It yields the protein CASSRSGTGIASGNTIYF.

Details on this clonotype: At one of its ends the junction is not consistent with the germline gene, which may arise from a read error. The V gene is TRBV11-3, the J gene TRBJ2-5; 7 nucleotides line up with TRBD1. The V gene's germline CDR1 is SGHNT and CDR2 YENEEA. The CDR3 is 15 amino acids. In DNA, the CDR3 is TGTGTCAGCAGCCGAGGACAGGAGGCACACGTAACCCAGTACTTC. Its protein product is CVSSRGQEAHVTQYF.

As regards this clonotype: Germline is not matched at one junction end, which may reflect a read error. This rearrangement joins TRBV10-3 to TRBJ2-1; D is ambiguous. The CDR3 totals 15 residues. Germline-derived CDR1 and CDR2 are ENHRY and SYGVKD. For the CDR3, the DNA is TGTGCCATCGGCCAGAAGGGAAGTAGCTACAACGAGCAGTTCTTC. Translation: CAIGQKGSSYNEQFF.

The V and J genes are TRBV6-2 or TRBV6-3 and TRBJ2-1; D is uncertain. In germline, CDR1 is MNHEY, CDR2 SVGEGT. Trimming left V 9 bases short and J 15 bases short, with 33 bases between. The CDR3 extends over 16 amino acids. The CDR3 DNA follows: TGTGCCAGTAGTCCAAAAGTTGGGAATTCGCGGAATGCGCTGTTCTTC. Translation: CASSPKVGNSRNALFF.

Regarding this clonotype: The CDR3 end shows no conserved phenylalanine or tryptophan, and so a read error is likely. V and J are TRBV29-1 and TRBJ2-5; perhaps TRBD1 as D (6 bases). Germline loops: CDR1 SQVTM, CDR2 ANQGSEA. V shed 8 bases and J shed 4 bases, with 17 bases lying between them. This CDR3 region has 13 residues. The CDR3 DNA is TGCAGCCTGGCCGACAGGTTATTAGAGACCCAGTACTAC. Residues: CSLADRLLETQYY.

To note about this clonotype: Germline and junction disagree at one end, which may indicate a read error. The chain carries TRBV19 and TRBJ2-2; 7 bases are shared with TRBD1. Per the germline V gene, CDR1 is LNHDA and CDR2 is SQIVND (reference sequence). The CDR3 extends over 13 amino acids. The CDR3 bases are TGTGTCAGTAGTATGACAGGGAGAGGGGAGCTGTTTTTT. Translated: CVSSMTGRGELFF. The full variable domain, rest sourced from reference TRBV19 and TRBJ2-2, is DGGITQSPKYLFRKEGQNVTLSCEQNLNHDAMYWYRQDPGQGLRLIYYSQIVNDFQKGDIAEGYSVSREKKESFPLTVTSAQKNPTAFYLCVSSMTGRGELFFGEGSRLTVL.

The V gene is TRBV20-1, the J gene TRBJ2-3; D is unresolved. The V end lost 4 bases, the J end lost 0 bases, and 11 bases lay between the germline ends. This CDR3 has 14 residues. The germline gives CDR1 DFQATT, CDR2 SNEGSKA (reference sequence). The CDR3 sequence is CSAKEYSSTDTQYF. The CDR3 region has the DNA TGCAGTGCTAAGGAGTACTCTAGCACAGATACGCAGTATTTT.